The 30 T cell receptor beta chains presented below share a single source sample, sequenced in a study of blood T cells in healthy people across ages. Primed by a sample-barcoded 5' primer and a J-beta primer mix, a second PCR proceeded for 7 to 11 cycles. MiXCR, run by TCRdb on the 5' RACE reads, gives a single entry per CDR3 protein. The table shows over 1.5 million distinct CDR3 sequences, with just under 50% occurring only once. The sample was blood. The receptors were sampled from a middle-aged woman in good health.

This clonotype was recorded a few times. The chain has TRBV20-1 and TRBJ1-6; 9 bases map to TRBD1. V lost 6 bases and J lost 13; bases outside the gene matches: 16. Germline V gives CDR1 DFQATT, CDR2 SNEGSKA (reference sequence). There are 15 residues in the CDR3. The DNA for the CDR3 is TGCAGTGCCCTATTGACCGGGACAGGGATGTATCCCCTCCACTTT. Amino acid sequence: CSALLTGTGMYPLHF.

The rearrangement joins TRBV28 to TRBJ2-5, with 10 bases aligning to TRBD1. The junction had 8 bases not matched to a gene; V was cut back by 6 bases and J by 1 base. CDR1 MDHEN and CDR2 SYDVKM come from the germline V gene. CDR3 size: 16 residues. CDR3 sequence reads: CASRGGDRGGQETQYF. In DNA, the CDR3 is TGTGCCAGCAGGGGGGGGGACAGGGGTGGCCAAGAGACCCAGTACTTC. The full variable domain, in which reference TRBV28 and TRBJ2-5 provide the parts outside the CDR3, is DVKVTQSSRYLVKRTGEKVFLECVQDMDHENMFWYRQDPGLGLRLIYFSYDVKMKEKGDIPEGYSVSREKKERFSLILESASTNQTSMYLCASRGGDRGGQETQYFGPGTRLLVL.

This clonotype was seen a handful of times. The V and J genes are TRBV24-1 and TRBJ1-2; D is ambiguous. The CDR3 totals 14 residues. CDR1 and CDR2 (germline): KGHDR, SFDVKD. The germline V and J ends were trimmed by 3 bases and 8 bases, with 15 bases remaining between them. The chain's CDR3 is CATSDDGTKGGYTF. The CDR3 DNA follows: TGTGCCACCAGTGATGATGGAACAAAAGGAGGCTACACCTTC.

V is TRBV10-2 and J is TRBJ2-7; 11 bases are shared with TRBD2. CDR1 WSHSY and CDR2 SAAADI come from the germline V gene. V dropped 3 bases and J dropped 3; count of bases not matched to a gene: 7. The CDR3 is made up of 16 amino acids. The CDR3: CASSEPSGGTLYEQYF. The CDR3 region has the DNA TGCGCCAGCAGTGAACCTAGCGGGGGGACTCTCTACGAGCAGTACTTC.

This clonotype was observed a handful of times. The chain has TRBV20-1 and TRBJ2-1; D possibly corresponds to TRBD2 (5 bases). CDR1 is DFQATT and CDR2 is SNEGSKA in the germline V gene (reference sequence). V lost 3 bases and J lost 3, with 15 bases in between. This CDR3 has 15 amino acids. CDR3 nucleotides: TGCAGTGCTAGGGTGTTCCTTCGGGACTACAATGAGCAGTTCTTC. Translation gives CSARVFLRDYNEQFF.

CDR3 bases: TGTGCCAGCAGTCCGAGCAGGGGTGGAGAGACCCAGTACTTC. Its translation is CASSPSRGGETQYF. The rearrangement uses TRBV6-1 and TRBJ2-5; tentatively, D is TRBD1 (6 bases). Trimming shortened V by 5 bases and J by 4 bases, and 14 bases separated the two germline ends. The CDR3 length is 14 residues. From germline, CDR1 is MNHNS and CDR2 SASEGT.

This clonotype was seen more than once but under ten times. The rearrangement links TRBV13 to TRBJ2-4; D is unresolved. Deletions cut 2 bases from V and 2 bases from J, with 13 bases between. This CDR3 has 16 residues. In germline, CDR1 is PRHDT, CDR2 FYEKMQ (reference sequence). CDR3 DNA sequence: TGTGCCAGCAGCTTACCCGGGTACCAGACCAAAAACATTCAGTACTTC. The encoded protein is CASSLPGYQTKNIQYF.

This chain connects TRBV7-8 to TRBJ2-3, with 8 nucleotides matching TRBD2. The germline CDR1 and CDR2 sequences are SGHVS and FQNEAQ. The CDR3 contains 14 residues. The junction had 8 bases not matched to a gene; V was cut back by 9 bases and J by 3 bases. The CDR3 loop is CASDSGGGTDTQYF. In nucleotides, the CDR3 is TGTGCCAGTGACTCCGGGGGGGGTACAGATACGCAGTATTTT. Full variable domain (outside the CDR3, taken from reference TRBV7-8 and TRBJ2-3): GAGVSQSPRYKVAKRGQDVALRCDPISGHVSLFWYQQALGQGPEFLTYFQNEAQLDKSGLPSDRFFAERPEGSVSTLKIQRTQQEDSAVYLCASDSGGGTDTQYFGPGTRLTVL.

The V call is TRBV27, the J call TRBJ1-1; D is uncertain. The CDR3 runs to 14 residues. Germline values: CDR1 MNHEY, CDR2 SMNVEV (reference sequence). V lost 2 bases and J 6 bases, leaving 13 bases between the germline ends. The CDR3 DNA sequence: TGTGCCAGCAGTTTACGAAAGAACGGAGCTGAAGCTTTCTTT. Translated: CASSLRKNGAEAFF.

This chain links TRBV6-2 or TRBV6-3 with TRBJ2-7, with TRBD2 as a possible D gene (5 bases). Trimming left V 10 bases short and J 1 base short, with 17 bases between. Germline loops: CDR1 MNHEY, CDR2 SVGEGT. The CDR3 is 14 residues long. The CDR3 is CATSRGKGSYEQYF. The CDR3 DNA is TGTGCCACATCTCGAGGGAAGGGATCCTACGAGCAGTACTTC.

The chain uses TRBV20-1 and TRBJ1-1; 11 bases line up with TRBD1. The V and J ends lost 3 bases and 5 bases, in that order; junction bases with no gene match: 5. Per germline, CDR1 DFQATT and CDR2 SNEGSKA (reference sequence). This CDR3 has 14 amino acids. The CDR3 loop is CSASRGTGGTEAFF. DNA of the CDR3: TGCAGTGCTAGCCGAGGGACAGGGGGTACTGAAGCTTTCTTT.

This clonotype occurred a few times. The chain is built from TRBV5-6 and TRBJ2-7; 10 bases match TRBD1. Germline V gene data show CDR1 as SGHDT and CDR2 as YYEEEE. V was clipped by 3 bases and J by 4 bases; unmatched bases: 7. CDR3 length equals 15 residues. In nucleotides, the CDR3 is TGTGCCAGCAGCTCCGACAGGGGGCCCCGGTACGAGCAGTACTTC. It codes for CASSSDRGPRYEQYF.

This clonotype was detected a few times. V gene TRBV5-1 combines with J gene TRBJ1-1; weak D call: TRBD1 (6 bases). V was pared by 0 bases and J by 1 base, with 10 bases between. The CDR3 is 15 amino acids. Germline lookup yields CDR1 SGHRS and CDR2 YFSETQ. The DNA of the CDR3 is TGCGCCAGCAGCTTGGCGGTGGGACAGAACACTGAAGCTTTCTTT. Translation gives CASSLAVGQNTEAFF.

As regards this clonotype: The junction departs from the called germline gene at one end, perhaps through a read error. The chain joins TRBV20-1 to TRBJ2-1, with D possibly being TRBD2 (5 bases). The J call is in doubt because the DNA end fits TRBJ2-7 better. The germline gives CDR1 DFQATT, CDR2 SNEGSKA (reference sequence). CDR3 length: 15 amino acids. CDR3 loop: CSTRDGVSSYNEQYF. The DNA for the CDR3 is TGCAGTACTAGAGACGGGGTCAGCTCCTACAATGAGCAGTACTTC.

This clonotype has just one count. The J gene is TRBJ2-3, the V gene TRBV6-1, with no clear D. Trimming cost V 4 bases and J 3 bases, with 14 bases left between them. Germline CDR1 and CDR2: MNHNS and SASEGT. CDR3 length: 15 residues. Written as DNA, the CDR3 is TGTGCCAGCAGTGTTTACTCGGCCGTGACAGATACGCAGTATTTT. Translated, it gives CASSVYSAVTDTQYF.

Comment on this clonotype: The CDR3 does not close with the conserved phenylalanine or tryptophan, likely indicating a read error. The CDR3: CASSTSDPGVVCEQFL. The CDR3 DNA reads as TGTGCCAGCAGCACCTCCGATCCAGGGGTCGTATGTGAGCAGTTCTTA. The chain employs TRBV12-3 or TRBV12-4 and TRBJ2-1; TRBD1 might be the D (6 bases). V lost 6 bases and J 9 bases, leaving 24 bases between the germline ends. This CDR3 spans 16 amino acids.

The chain uses TRBV3-1 and TRBJ2-1; 12 positions agree with TRBD2. The CDR3 consists of 18 residues. CDR1 is LGHDT, CDR2 YNNKEL, per germline (reference sequence). Unmatched junction bases numbered 3, after V lost 0 bases and J lost 0 bases. The DNA of the CDR3 is TGTGCCAGCAGCCAAGATAGGACTAGCGGGGTCTCCTACAATGAGCAGTTCTTC. Protein sequence: CASSQDRTSGVSYNEQFF.

The V gene is TRBV10-3, the J gene TRBJ2-4; perhaps TRBD2 as D (6 bases). CDR3 size: 17 residues. Trimming took 0 bases from V and 5 from J, leaving 17 bases between them. Germline V CDR1 and CDR2: ENHRY, SYGVKD. CDR3 residues: CAISESGGVLAENIQYF. As DNA, the CDR3 is TGTGCCATCAGTGAGTCGGGGGGTGTACTAGCTGAAAACATTCAGTACTTC.

This clonotype was picked up a small number of times. V and J are TRBV6-5 and TRBJ2-1; D is ambiguous. Trimming removed 4 bases at V and 3 bases at J, with 10 bases between. The CDR3 covers 14 residues. CDR1 and CDR2 from the germline V gene are MNHEY and SVGAGI. The CDR3 sequence: CASSSIGFYNEQFF. The CDR3 nucleotides are TGTGCCAGCAGTTCCATTGGGTTCTACAATGAGCAGTTCTTC.

This clonotype was counted a single time. This chain joins TRBV7-2 and TRBJ1-1, with D possibly TRBD1 on 6 matching bases. Germline CDR1 reads SGHTA; CDR2 reads FQGNSA. This CDR3 is 14 amino acids long. Trimming removed 3 bases from V and 11 bases from J, with 19 bases in between. The CDR3 loop is CASSFLGGPRGAFF. The CDR3 DNA sequence: TGTGCCAGCAGCTTCCTGGGGGGGCCCCGAGGGGCTTTCTTT.

This chain connects TRBV12-3 or TRBV12-4 to TRBJ2-5; tentative D call: TRBD1 (7 bases). The germline V and J ends were trimmed by 0 bases and 5 bases, with 16 bases remaining between them. The CDR3 covers 16 residues. The CDR3: CASSLATGTGGETQYF. CDR3 DNA sequence: TGTGCCAGCAGTTTAGCGACAGGGACTGGTGGGGAGACCCAGTACTTC.

As DNA, the CDR3 is TGTGCCAGCAGCCCGAGCAGGGGCTTCACAGATACGCAGTATTTT. It yields the protein CASSPSRGFTDTQYF. This rearrangement joins TRBV11-3 to TRBJ2-3; D perhaps matches TRBD1 (6 bases). The germline V and J ends were trimmed by 5 bases and 2 bases, with 14 bases remaining between them. Germline V gene sequence: CDR1 SGHNT, CDR2 YENEEA. There are 15 residues in the CDR3.

The chain couples TRBV27 to TRBJ2-4; D remains ambiguous. The end of the DNA fits TRBJ2-5 better, so the J call may be wrong. Germline values: CDR1 MNHEY, CDR2 SMNVEV (reference sequence). The CDR3 consists of 15 residues. CDR3 coding DNA: TGTGCCAGCTGTGGGGTAGTGATGCCATCAGAGACCCAGTACTTC. Protein product: CASCGVVMPSETQYF.

This clonotype was seen many times. The rearrangement uses TRBV6-6 and TRBJ2-7, with TRBD1 identical over 9 bases. CDR1 MNHNY and CDR2 SVGAGI come from the germline V gene (reference sequence). J was trimmed by 1 base and V by 6 bases; bases with no gene match: 4. CDR3 length: 14 residues. The CDR3 loop reads CASSWGTGSYEQYF. In DNA, the CDR3 is TGTGCCAGCAGCTGGGGGACAGGGTCCTACGAGCAGTACTTC.

Only a few counts were recorded for this clonotype. V is TRBV9 and J is TRBJ2-5; 8 bases line up with TRBD1. The tail of the sequence fits TRBJ2-7 better, so the J call may be wrong. The germline V gene encodes CDR1 SGDLS and CDR2 YYNGEE. The CDR3 spans 15 residues. The chain's CDR3 is CASSGNDRGLYEQYF. The CDR3 nucleotides are TGTGCCAGCAGCGGAAACGACAGGGGTCTGTACGAGCAGTACTTC.

The table lists this clonotype with a count of one. The CDR3 region is CASSLAEGSYNEQYF. CDR3 nucleotide sequence: TGCGCCAGCAGCTTGGCCGAAGGCTCCTACAATGAGCAGTACTTC. The J gene is TRBJ2-7, the V gene TRBV5-1; D is unclear. This CDR3 spans 15 amino acids. With 0 bases removed from V and 7 bases from J, the gap between germline ends came to 17 bases. Germline CDR1 SGHRS, CDR2 YFSETQ. Variable domain in full (rest from reference TRBV5-1 and TRBJ2-7): KAGVTQTPRYLIKTRGQQVTLSCSPISGHRSVSWYQQTPGQGLQFLFEYFSETQRNKGNFPGRFSGRQFSNSRSEMNVSTLELGDSALYLCASSLAEGSYNEQYFGPGTRLTVT.

The chain combines TRBV24-1 with TRBJ2-3; TRBD1 agrees at 12 bases. This CDR3 comprises 18 residues. Germline V gene data show CDR1 as KGHDR and CDR2 as SFDVKD. Trimming removed 9 bases from V and 4 bases from J; junction bases left unmatched: 16. The CDR3 DNA reads as TGTGCCACCCAAGGGAGATTTGGGACAGGGGGCAAGGCAGATACGCAGTATTTT. Its translation is CATQGRFGTGGKADTQYF.

This clonotype was counted a few times. The chain is built from TRBV7-9 and TRBJ2-7, with D perhaps matching TRBD1 (6 bases). V gave up 5 bases and J gave up 3 bases, with 11 bases separating them. The CDR3 is 13 residues long. Germline-derived CDR1 and CDR2 are SEHNR and FQNEAQ (reference sequence). CDR3 sequence: CASSEQGDYEQYF. The CDR3 coding sequence is TGTGCCAGCAGCGAACAGGGAGACTACGAGCAGTACTTC.

The CDR3 DNA follows: TGCGCCAGCAGCGCCGCTAGCGCGGGGACAGATACGCAGTATTTT. Its protein is CASSAASAGTDTQYF. This chain uses TRBV5-1 with TRBJ2-3; perhaps TRBD2 as D (6 bases). The CDR3 loop spans 15 amino acids. V lost 4 bases and J 3 bases, leaving 15 bases between the germline ends. Germline V gene data show CDR1 as SGHRS and CDR2 as YFSETQ.

This clonotype has more than one count but fewer than ten. This rearrangement joins TRBV6-1 to TRBJ2-7; a weak D match, TRBD1 (5 bases). The CDR3 runs 13 residues. V lost 3 bases to trimming and J lost 0 bases, with 6 bases between them. Germline V CDR1 and CDR2: MNHNS, SASEGT. In nucleotides, the CDR3 is TGTGCCAGCAGTGACGACAGCTCCTACGAGCAGTACTTC. It specifies CASSDDSSYEQYF.